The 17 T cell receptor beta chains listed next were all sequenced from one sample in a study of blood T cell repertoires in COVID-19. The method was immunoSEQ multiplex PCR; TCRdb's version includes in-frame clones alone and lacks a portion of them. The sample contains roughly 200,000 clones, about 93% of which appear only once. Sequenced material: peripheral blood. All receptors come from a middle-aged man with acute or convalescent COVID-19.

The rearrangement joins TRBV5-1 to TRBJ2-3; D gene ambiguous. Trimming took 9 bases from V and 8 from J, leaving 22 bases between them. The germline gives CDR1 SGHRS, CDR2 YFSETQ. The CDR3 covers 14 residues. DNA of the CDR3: TGCGCCACCCGTGGAAGCGCCCGTGGCGGTACGCAGTATTTT. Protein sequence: CATRGSARGGTQYF.

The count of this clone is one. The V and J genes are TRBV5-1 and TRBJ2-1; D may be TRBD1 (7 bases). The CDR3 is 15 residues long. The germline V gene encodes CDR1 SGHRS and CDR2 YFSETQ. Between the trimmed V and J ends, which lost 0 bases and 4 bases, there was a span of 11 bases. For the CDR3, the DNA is TGCGCCAGCAGCTTGGGGTCAGGGGGGTACAATGAGCAGTTCTTC. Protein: CASSLGSGGYNEQFF.

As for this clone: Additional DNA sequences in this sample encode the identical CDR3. This CDR3 reads CASSPGLAGYNEQFF. The CDR3 DNA follows: TGTGCCAGCAGCCCCGGACTAGCGGGCTACAATGAGCAGTTCTTC. The V call is TRBV7-9, the J call TRBJ2-1; 11 nucleotides align to TRBD2. Losses at the gene ends were 5 bases for V and 3 bases for J; bases not matched to a gene: 3. Germline V lookup: CDR1 SEHNR, CDR2 FQNEAQ (reference sequence). The CDR3 contains 15 residues.

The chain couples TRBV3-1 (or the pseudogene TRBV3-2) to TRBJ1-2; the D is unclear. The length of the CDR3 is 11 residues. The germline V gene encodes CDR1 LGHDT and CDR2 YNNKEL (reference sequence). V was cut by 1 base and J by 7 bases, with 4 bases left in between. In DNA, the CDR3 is TGTGCCAGCAGCCAAGGCAGTGGCTACACCTTC. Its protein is CASSQGSGYTF.

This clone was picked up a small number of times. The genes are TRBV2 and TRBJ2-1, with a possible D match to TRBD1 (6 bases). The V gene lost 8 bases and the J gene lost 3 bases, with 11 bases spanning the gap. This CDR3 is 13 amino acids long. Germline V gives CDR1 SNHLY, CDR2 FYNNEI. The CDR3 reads CASVKGDYNEQFF. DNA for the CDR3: TGTGCCAGCGTGAAGGGGGACTACAATGAGCAGTTCTTC.

CDR3 region: CASSPPPLHTDTQYF. The CDR3, as DNA: TGTGCCAGCAGCCCCCCCCCATTACACACAGATACGCAGTATTTT. The V and J genes are TRBV9 and TRBJ2-3, with D unresolved. V lost 4 bases and J lost 2, with 14 bases in between. Germline V gene sequence: CDR1 SGDLS, CDR2 YYNGEE. The CDR3 loop spans 15 amino acids.

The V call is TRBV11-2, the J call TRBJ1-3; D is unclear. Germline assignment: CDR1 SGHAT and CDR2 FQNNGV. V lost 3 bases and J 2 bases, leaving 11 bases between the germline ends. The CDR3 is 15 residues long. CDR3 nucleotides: TGTGCCAGCAGCTTTCAACGGGAGGCTGGAAACACCATATATTTT. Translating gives CASSFQREAGNTIYF.

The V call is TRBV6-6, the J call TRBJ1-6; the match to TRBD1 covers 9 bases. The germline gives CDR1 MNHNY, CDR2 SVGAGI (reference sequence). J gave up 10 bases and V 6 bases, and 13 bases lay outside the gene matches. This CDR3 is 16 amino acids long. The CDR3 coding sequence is TGTGCCAGCAGCTATGCACCGGGACAGGGAAAATCACCCCTCCACTTT. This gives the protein CASSYAPGQGKSPLHF.

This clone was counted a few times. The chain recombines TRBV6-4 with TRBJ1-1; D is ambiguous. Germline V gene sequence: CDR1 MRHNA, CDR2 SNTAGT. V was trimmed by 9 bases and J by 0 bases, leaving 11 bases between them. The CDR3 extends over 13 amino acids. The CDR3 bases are TGTGCCAGTAGGAGCCAAATGAACACTGAAGCTTTCTTT. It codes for CASRSQMNTEAFF.

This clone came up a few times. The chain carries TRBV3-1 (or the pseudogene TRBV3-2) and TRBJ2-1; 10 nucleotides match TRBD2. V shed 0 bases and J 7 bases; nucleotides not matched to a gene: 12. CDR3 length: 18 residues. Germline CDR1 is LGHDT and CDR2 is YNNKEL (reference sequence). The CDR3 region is CASSQDLALAGAQNEQFF. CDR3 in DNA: TGTGCCAGCAGCCAAGATTTAGCGCTAGCGGGAGCTCAGAATGAGCAGTTCTTC.

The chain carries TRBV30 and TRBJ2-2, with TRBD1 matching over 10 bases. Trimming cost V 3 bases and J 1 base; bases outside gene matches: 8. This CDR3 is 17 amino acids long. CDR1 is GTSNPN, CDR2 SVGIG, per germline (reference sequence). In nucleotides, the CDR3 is TGTGCCTGGAGCCCACCCTGGGACAGGGGGAACACCGGGGAGCTGTTTTTT. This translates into CAWSPPWDRGNTGELFF. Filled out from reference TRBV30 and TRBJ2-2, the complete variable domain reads SQTIHQWPATLVQPVGSPLSLECTVEGTSNPNLYWYRQAAGRGLQLLFYSVGIGQISSEVPQNLSASRPQDRQFILSSKKLLLSDSGFYLCAWSPPWDRGNTGELFFGEGSRLTVL.

CDR3 in DNA: TGTGCCAGCAGGGACAGGGGAACGGCGCCTCGGGAGCAGTACTTC. Amino acids: CASRDRGTAPREQYF. The chain has TRBV2 and TRBJ2-7; 9 positions agree with TRBD1. This CDR3 comprises 15 residues. The ends lost 6 bases at V and 7 bases at J; junction bases unmatched: 13. Germline V gene sequence: CDR1 SNHLY, CDR2 FYNNEI.

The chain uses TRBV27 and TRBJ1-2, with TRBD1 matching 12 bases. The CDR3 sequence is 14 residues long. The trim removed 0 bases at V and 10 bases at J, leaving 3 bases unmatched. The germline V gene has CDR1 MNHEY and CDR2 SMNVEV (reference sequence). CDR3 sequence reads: CASSLSGTGGAYTF. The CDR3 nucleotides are TGTGCCAGCAGTTTATCCGGGACAGGGGGCGCCTACACCTTC.

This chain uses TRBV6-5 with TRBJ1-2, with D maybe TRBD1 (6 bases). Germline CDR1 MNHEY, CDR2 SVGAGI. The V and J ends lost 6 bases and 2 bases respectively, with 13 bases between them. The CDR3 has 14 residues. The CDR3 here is CASRTGIGNYGYTF. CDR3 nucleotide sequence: TGTGCCAGCAGGACAGGTATCGGAAACTATGGCTACACCTTC.

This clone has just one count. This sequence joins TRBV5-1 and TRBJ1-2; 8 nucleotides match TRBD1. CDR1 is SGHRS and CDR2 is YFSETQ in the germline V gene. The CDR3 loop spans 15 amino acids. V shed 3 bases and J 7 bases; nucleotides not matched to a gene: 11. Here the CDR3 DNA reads TGCGCCAGCAGCTCACCGGGACAGGCAACGGGTGGCTACACCTTC. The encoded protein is CASSSPGQATGGYTF.

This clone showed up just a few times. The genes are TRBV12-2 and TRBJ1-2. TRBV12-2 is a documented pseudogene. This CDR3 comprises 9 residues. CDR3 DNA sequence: TGTGCAAGTCGCTTAGCTGTTCTGTTC. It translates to CASRLAVLF.

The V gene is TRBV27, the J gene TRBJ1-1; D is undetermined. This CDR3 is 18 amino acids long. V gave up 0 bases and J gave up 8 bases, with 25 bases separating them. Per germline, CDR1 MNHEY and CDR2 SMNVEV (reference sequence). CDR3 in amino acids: CASSLSTVRSATPVEAFF. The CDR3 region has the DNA TGTGCCAGCAGTTTATCCACAGTGCGTTCCGCTACCCCCGTAGAAGCTTTCTTT.